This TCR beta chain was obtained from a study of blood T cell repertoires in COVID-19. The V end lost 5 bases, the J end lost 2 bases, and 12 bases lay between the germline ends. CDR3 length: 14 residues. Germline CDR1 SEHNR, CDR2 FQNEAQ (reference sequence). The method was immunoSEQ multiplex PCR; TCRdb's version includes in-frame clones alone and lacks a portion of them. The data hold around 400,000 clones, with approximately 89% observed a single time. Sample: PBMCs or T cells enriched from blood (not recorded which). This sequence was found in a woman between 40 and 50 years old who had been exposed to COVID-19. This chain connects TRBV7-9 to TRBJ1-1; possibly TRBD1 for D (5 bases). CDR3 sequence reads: CASSPRQTNTEAFF. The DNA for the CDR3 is TGTGCCAGCAGCCCCCGACAGACAAACACTGAAGCTTTCTTT.